A single sample is the source of the 6 T cell receptor beta chains below, sequenced in a study of regulatory T cells in long-lasting Graves disease. Time point noted: newly diagnosed GD, antithyroid drugs for less than 3 months. Making the TCR library involved RNA that had been extracted from PBMCs. HTBI primers from iRepertoire and Arm-PCR of CDR3 regions yielded the TCR beta libraries. TCRdb used MiXCR to reprocess the multiplex PCR reads, holding one entry per CDR3 protein. Here the sample spans about 440,000 distinct CDR3 sequences, 15% to 20% being singletons. These data also featured in a second study, about T cells in Graves' hyperthyroidism and ophthalmopathy.

The specimen comprised peripheral blood mononuclear cells (PBMCs), sampled at new diagnosis, from a patient treated with antithyroid drugs. The origin of the receptors is a woman under 40 with Graves disease.

This clonotype was seen at least ten times. V gene TRBV11-2 combines with J gene TRBJ2-1; 12 nucleotides line up with TRBD2. This CDR3 is built from 18 residues. J lost 4 bases, V lost 2 bases, and 9 bases had no gene match. Looked up from germline, CDR1 is SGHAT and CDR2 is FQNNGV. CDR3 in amino acids: CASSLSPSGRVPYNEQFF. CDR3 nucleotide sequence: TGTGCCAGCAGCTTATCGCCTAGCGGGAGGGTTCCGTACAATGAGCAGTTCTTC.

The table lists this clonotype with a few counts. The chain uses TRBV20-1 and TRBJ2-1; maybe TRBD2 (6 bases). The germline V and J ends were trimmed by 6 bases and 7 bases, with 22 bases remaining between them. This CDR3 has 15 residues. Germline V gene sequence: CDR1 DFQATT, CDR2 SNEGSKA (reference sequence). The CDR3 sequence is CSAPILASLKNEQFF. CDR3 sequence (DNA): TGCAGTGCCCCTATCCTAGCGAGTCTGAAGAATGAGCAGTTCTTC.

A note on this clonotype: This sequence may be a read error, since a much larger clone differs from it by one base. The rearrangement links TRBV12-3 or TRBV12-4 to TRBJ2-7; tentative D call: TRBD2 (6 bases). Trimming shortened V by 1 base and J by 4 bases, and 14 bases separated the two germline ends. The CDR3 runs 15 residues. The CDR3 coding sequence is TGTGCCAGCAGTTTAGGTGTTAGCGGAAGATACGAGCAGTACTTC. Translation gives CASSLGVSGRYEQYF.

This clonotype was observed many times. V and J are TRBV28 and TRBJ2-7, with unresolved D. V lost 7 bases, J lost 2 bases, and 9 bases lay in between. This CDR3 spans 12 amino acids. The V gene's germline CDR1 is MDHEN and CDR2 SYDVKM. The CDR3 DNA reads as TGTGCCAGCAAAGGGTATACCTACGAGCAGTACTTC. Its translation: CASKGYTYEQYF.

This clonotype was seen repeatedly, ten times or more. The junction does not match germline at one end; this may be a read error. The chain links TRBV28 to TRBJ1-1; no reliable D call. Germline V lookup: CDR1 MDHEN, CDR2 SYDVKM. The CDR3 extends over 13 amino acids. The CDR3 region has the DNA TGTGCCAGCAGCTTATCCAGGAACACTGAAGCTTTCTTT. Encoded protein: CASSLSRNTEAFF. The variable domain in full, with the rest retrieved from reference TRBV28 and TRBJ1-1, is DVKVTQSSRYLVKRTGEKVFLECVQDMDHENMFWYRQDPGLGLRLIYFSYDVKMKEKGDIPEGYSVSREKKERFSLILESASTNQTSMYLCASSLSRNTEAFFGQGTRLTVV.

The chain employs TRBV4-1 and TRBJ2-1, with D perhaps matching TRBD2 (7 bases). CDR1 is MGHRA, CDR2 YSYEKL, per germline. The V end was cut by 1 base, the J end by 10 bases, with 14 bases between. The CDR3 totals 14 residues. CDR3 DNA: TGCGCCAGCAGCCAAGTAGAGGGAGGGGGGGAGCAGTTCTTC. As protein: CASSQVEGGGEQFF.